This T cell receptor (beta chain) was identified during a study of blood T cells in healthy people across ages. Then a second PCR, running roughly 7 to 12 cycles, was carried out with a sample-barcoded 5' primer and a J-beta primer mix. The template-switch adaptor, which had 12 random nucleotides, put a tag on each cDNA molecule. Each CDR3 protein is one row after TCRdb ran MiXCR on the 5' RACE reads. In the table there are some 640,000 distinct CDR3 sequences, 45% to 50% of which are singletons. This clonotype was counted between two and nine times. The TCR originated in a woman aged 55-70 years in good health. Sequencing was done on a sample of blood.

CDR3 region: CASSLQGPYNEQFF. CDR3 bases: TGTGCCAGCAGCTTACAAGGGCCTTACAATGAGCAGTTCTTC. The V gene is TRBV7-7, the J gene TRBJ2-1, with unresolved D. Trimming stripped 2 bases from V and 4 bases from J, with 9 bases between. Germline values: CDR1 SSHAT, CDR2 FNYEAQ (reference sequence). The CDR3 sequence is 14 residues long.